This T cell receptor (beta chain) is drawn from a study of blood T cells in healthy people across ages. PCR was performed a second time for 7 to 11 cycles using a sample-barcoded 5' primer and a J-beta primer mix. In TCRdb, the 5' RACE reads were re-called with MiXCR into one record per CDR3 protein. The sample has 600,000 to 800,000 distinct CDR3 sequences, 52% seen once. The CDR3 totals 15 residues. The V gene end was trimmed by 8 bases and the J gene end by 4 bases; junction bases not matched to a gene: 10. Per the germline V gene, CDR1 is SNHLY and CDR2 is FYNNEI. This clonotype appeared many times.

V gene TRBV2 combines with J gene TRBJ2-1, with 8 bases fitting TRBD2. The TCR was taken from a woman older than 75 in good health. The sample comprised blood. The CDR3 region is CASRSAGGRYNEQFF. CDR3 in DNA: TGTGCCAGCCGGTCGGCGGGAGGTCGATACAATGAGCAGTTCTTC.